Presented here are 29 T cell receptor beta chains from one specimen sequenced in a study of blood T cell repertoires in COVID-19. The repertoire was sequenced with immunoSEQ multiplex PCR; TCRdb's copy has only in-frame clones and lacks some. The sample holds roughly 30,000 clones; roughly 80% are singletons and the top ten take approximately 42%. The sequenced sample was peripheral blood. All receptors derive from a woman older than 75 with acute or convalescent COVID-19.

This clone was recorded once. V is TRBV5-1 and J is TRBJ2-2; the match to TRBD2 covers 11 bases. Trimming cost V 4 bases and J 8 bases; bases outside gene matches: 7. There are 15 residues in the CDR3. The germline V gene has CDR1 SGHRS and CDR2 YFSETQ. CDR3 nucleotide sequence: TGCGCCAGCAGCCCAGTAGCGGGAGGGCCGGGGGAGCTGTTTTTT. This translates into CASSPVAGGPGELFF.

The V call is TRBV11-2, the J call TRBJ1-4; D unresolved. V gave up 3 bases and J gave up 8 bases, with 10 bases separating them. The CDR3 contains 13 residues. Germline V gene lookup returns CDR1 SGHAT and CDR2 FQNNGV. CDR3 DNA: TGTGCCAGCAGCTTCTCACCGGGGGAAAAACTGTTTTTT. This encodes CASSFSPGEKLFF.

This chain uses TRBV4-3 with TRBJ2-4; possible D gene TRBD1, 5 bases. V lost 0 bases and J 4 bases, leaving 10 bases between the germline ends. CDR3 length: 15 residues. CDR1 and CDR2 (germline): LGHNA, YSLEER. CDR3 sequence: CASSQDPRQKNIQYF. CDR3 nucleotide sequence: TGCGCCAGCAGCCAAGATCCCCGACAGAAAAACATTCAGTACTTC.

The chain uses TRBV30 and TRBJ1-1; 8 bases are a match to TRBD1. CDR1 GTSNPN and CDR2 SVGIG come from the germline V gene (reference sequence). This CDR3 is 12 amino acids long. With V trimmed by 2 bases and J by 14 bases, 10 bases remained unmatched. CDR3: CAWSPRTGWPFF. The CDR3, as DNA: TGTGCCTGGAGTCCGCGGACAGGGTGGCCGTTCTTT. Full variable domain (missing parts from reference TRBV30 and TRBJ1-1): SQTIHQWPATLVQPVGSPLSLECTVEGTSNPNLYWYRQAAGRGLQLLFYSVGIGQISSEVPQNLSASRPQDRQFILSSKKLLLSDSGFYLCAWSPRTGWPFFGQGTRLTVV.

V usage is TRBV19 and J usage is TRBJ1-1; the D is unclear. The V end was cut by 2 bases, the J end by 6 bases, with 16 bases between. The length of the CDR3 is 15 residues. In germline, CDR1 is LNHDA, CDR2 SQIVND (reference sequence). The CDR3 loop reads CASSISRNHGAEAFF. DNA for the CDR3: TGTGCCAGTAGTATATCGAGAAACCACGGGGCTGAAGCTTTCTTT.

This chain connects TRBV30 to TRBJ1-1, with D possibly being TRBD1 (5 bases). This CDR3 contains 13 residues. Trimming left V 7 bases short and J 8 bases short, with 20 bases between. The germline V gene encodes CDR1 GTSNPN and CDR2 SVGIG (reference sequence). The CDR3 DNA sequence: TGTGCCTTCCATGGGAGGGGCTTAGGGGAAGCTTTCTTT. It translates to CAFHGRGLGEAFF. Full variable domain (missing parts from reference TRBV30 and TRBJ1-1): SQTIHQWPATLVQPVGSPLSLECTVEGTSNPNLYWYRQAAGRGLQLLFYSVGIGQISSEVPQNLSASRPQDRQFILSSKKLLLSDSGFYLCAFHGRGLGEAFFGQGTRLTVV.

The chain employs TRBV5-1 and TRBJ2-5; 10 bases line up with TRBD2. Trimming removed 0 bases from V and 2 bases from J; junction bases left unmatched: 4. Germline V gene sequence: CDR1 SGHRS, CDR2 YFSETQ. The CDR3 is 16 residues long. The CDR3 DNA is TGCGCCAGCAGCTTGGTGGCTAGCGGGGGTCAAGAGACCCAGTACTTC. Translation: CASSLVASGGQETQYF.

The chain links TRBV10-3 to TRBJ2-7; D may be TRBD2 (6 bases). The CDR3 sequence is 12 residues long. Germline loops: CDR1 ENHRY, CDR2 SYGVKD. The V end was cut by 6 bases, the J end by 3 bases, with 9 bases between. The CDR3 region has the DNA TGTGCCATCAGAGGGACTGGCTACGAGCAGTACTTC. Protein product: CAIRGTGYEQYF.

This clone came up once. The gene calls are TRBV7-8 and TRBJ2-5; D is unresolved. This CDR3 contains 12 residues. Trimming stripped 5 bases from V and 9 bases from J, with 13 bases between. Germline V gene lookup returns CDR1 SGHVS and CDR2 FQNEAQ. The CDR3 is CASSPLLTSQYF. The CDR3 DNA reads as TGTGCCAGCAGCCCCCTGTTGACATCCCAGTACTTC.

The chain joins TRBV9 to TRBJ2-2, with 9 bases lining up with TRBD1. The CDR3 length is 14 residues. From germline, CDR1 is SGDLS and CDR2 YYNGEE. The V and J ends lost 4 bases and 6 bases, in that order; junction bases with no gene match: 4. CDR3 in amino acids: CASSPRTGAGELFF. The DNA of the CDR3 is TGTGCCAGCAGCCCTAGGACAGGGGCCGGGGAGCTGTTTTTT.

The CDR3 nucleotides read TGTGCCAGCAGCGTAGCCCCTCTGGCGGGAGATCAGGGTGAGCAGTACTTC. It yields the protein CASSVAPLAGDQGEQYF. The rearrangement uses TRBV9 and TRBJ2-7; the match to TRBD2 covers 7 bases. The CDR3 runs to 17 residues. The germline gives CDR1 SGDLS, CDR2 YYNGEE. V shed 0 bases and J 7 bases; nucleotides not matched to a gene: 16.

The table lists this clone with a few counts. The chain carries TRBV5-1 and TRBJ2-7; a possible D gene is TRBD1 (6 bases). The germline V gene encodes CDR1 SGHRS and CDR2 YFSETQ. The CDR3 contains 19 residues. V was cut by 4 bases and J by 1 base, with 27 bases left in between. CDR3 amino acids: CASSREPATGTRSSYEQYF. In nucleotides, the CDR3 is TGCGCCAGCAGCAGAGAACCTGCTACCGGGACAAGGAGTTCCTACGAGCAGTACTTC.

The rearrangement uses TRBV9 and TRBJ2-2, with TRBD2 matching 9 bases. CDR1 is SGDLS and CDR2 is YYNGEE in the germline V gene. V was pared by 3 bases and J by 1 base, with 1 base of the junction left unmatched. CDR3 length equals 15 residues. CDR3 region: CASSGAGGNTGELFF. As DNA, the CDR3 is TGTGCCAGCAGCGGAGCGGGGGGGAACACCGGGGAGCTGTTTTTT.

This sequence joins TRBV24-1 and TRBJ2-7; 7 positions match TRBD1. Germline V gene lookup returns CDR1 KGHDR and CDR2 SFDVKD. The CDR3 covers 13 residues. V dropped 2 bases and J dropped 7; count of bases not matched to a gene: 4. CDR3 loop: CATSDSDRKEQYF. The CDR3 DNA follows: TGTGCCACCAGTGATTCGGACAGGAAAGAGCAGTACTTC.

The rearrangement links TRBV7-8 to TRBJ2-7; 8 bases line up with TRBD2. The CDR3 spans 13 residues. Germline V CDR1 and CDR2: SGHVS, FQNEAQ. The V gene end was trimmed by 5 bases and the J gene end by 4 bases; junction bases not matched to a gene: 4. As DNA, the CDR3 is TGTGCCAGCAGCCCCGGGGGGGGGTACGAGCAGTACTTC. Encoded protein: CASSPGGGYEQYF.

CDR3 bases: TGTGCCAGCAGCCCAGGGCACACTGAAGCTTTCTTT. Protein sequence: CASSPGHTEAFF. The rearrangement links TRBV5-8 to TRBJ1-1, with D possibly being TRBD1 (5 bases). CDR1 is SGHTS, CDR2 YDEGEE, per germline. CDR3 size: 12 residues. Between the trimmed V and J ends, which lost 4 bases and 3 bases, there was a span of 7 bases.

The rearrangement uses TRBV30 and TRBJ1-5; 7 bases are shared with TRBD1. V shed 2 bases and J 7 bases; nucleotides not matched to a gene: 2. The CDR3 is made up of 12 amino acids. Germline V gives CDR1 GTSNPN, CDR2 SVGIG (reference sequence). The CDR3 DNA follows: TGTGCCTGGAGTCGGGACAGCCAGCCCCAGCATTTT. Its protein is CAWSRDSQPQHF.

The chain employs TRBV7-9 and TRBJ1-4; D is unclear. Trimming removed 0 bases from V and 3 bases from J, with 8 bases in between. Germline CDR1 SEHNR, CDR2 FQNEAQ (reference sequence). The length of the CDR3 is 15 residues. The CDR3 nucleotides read TGTGCCAGCAGCTTAGCCCTTAACTCTAATGAAAAACTGTTTTTT. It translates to CASSLALNSNEKLFF.

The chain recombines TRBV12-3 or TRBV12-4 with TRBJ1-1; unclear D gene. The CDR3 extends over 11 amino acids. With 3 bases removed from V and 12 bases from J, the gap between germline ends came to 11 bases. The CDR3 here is CASSFLAITFF. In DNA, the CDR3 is TGTGCCAGCAGTTTTCTGGCAATAACTTTCTTT.

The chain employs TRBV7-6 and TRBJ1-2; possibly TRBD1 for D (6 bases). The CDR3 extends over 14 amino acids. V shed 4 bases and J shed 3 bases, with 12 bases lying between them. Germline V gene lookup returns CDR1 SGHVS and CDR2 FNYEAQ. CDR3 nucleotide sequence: TGTGCCAGCAGCTCTATCTACAGGGACTATGGCTACACCTTC. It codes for CASSSIYRDYGYTF.

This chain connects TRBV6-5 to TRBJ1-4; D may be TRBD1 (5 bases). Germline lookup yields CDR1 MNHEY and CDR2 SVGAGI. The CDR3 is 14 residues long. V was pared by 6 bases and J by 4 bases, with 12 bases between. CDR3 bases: TGTGCCAGCAGACCGGACACTTTTAATGAAAAACTGTTTTTT. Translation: CASRPDTFNEKLFF.

CDR3 coding DNA: TGTGCCAGCAGTGGCGCGGGTGGAAACACCATATATTTT. This encodes CASSGAGGNTIYF. The chain couples TRBV28 to TRBJ1-3; no reliable D call. V gave up 5 bases and J gave up 3 bases, with 8 bases separating them. The germline V gene encodes CDR1 MDHEN and CDR2 SYDVKM. This CDR3 has 13 amino acids.

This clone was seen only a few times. CDR3 DNA: TGTGCCAGCAGCGAATACAGGGGAGCCAATGAAAAACTGTTTTTT. The encoded protein is CASSEYRGANEKLFF. The gene calls are TRBV7-2 and TRBJ1-4, with 7 positions matching TRBD1. CDR1 and CDR2 (germline): SGHTA, FQGNSA. The V and J ends lost 5 bases and 5 bases, in that order; junction bases with no gene match: 8. This CDR3 is built from 15 residues.

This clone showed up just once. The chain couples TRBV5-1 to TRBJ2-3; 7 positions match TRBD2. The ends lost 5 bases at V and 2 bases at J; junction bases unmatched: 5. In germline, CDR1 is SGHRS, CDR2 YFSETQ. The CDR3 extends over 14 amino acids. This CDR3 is CASRASGLTDTQYF. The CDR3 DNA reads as TGCGCCAGCAGGGCTAGCGGACTCACAGATACGCAGTATTTT. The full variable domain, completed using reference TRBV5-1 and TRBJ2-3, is KAGVTQTPRYLIKTRGQQVTLSCSPISGHRSVSWYQQTPGQGLQFLFEYFSETQRNKGNFPGRFSGRQFSNSRSEMNVSTLELGDSALYLCASRASGLTDTQYFGPGTRLTVL.

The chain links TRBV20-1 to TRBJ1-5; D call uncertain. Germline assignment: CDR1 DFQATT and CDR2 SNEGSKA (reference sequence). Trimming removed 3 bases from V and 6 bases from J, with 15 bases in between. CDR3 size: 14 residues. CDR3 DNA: TGCAGTGCTAGTAAGGAGTTCGAGAGTCAGCCCCAGCATTTT. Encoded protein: CSASKEFESQPQHF.

DNA for the CDR3: TGCAGTGCCCTAGCTGGCTACACCTTC. It codes for CSALAGYTF. V is TRBV20-1 and J is TRBJ1-2; D remains ambiguous. Trimming shortened V by 6 bases and J by 7 bases, and 6 bases separated the two germline ends. This CDR3 is built from 9 residues. Germline V gene data show CDR1 as DFQATT and CDR2 as SNEGSKA (reference sequence).

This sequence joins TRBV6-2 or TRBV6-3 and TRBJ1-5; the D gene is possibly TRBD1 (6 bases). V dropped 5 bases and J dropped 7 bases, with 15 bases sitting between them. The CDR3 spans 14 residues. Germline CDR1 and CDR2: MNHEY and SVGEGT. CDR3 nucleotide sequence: TGTGCCAGCAGTACACGGGGGGCAAGGCAGCCCCAGCATTTT. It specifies CASSTRGARQPQHF.

CDR3 region: CASSTVGTGSYEQYF. The CDR3, as DNA: TGCGCCAGCAGCACGGTGGGGACAGGGTCGTACGAGCAGTACTTC. The chain uses TRBV5-1 and TRBJ2-7, with TRBD1 matching 9 bases. Germline loops: CDR1 SGHRS, CDR2 YFSETQ. The CDR3 runs to 15 residues. J gave up 4 bases and V 4 bases, and 9 bases lay outside the gene matches.

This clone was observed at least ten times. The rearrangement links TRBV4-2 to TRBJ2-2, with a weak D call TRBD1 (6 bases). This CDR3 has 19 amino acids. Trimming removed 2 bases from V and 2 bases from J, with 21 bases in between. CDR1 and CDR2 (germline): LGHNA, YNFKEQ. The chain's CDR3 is CASSQPPLRETGNTGELFF. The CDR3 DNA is TGTGCCAGCAGCCAACCCCCTCTCAGAGAGACAGGTAACACCGGGGAGCTGTTTTTT.